Each of the 4 T cell receptor beta chains below was sequenced from the same sample in a study of blood T cell repertoires in COVID-19. The protocol was immunoSEQ multiplex PCR, while the TCRdb copy is restricted to in-frame clones and leaves out a portion. Here the sample spans 350,000 to 550,000 clones, around nine tenths being singletons. The sample was PBMCs or T cells enriched from blood (not recorded which). All receptors come from a woman younger than 35 with acute COVID-19.

The CDR3 is CASSVAETQYF. Here the CDR3 DNA reads TGTGCCAGCAGCGTAGCGGAGACCCAGTACTTC. This chain connects TRBV9 to TRBJ2-5; D unresolved. Deletions cut 0 bases from V and 5 bases from J, with 2 bases between. The germline V gene has CDR1 SGDLS and CDR2 YYNGEE. The CDR3 sequence is 11 residues long.

This chain joins TRBV2 and TRBJ2-3; TRBD1 matches 7 bases. The CDR3 spans 14 residues. The germline CDR1 and CDR2 sequences are SNHLY and FYNNEI. The V segment lost 3 bases and the J segment 5 bases; nucleotides outside the gene matches: 5. The CDR3 reads CASSEGQGVDTQYF. For the CDR3, the DNA is TGTGCCAGCAGTGAGGGGCAGGGGGTAGATACGCAGTATTTT. Looking up the rest from reference TRBV2 and TRBJ2-3 gives the full variable domain: EPEVTQTPSHQVTQMGQEVILRCVPISNHLYFYWYRQILGQKVEFLVSFYNNEISEKSEIFDDQFSVERPDGSNFTLKIRSTKLEDSAMYFCASSEGQGVDTQYFGPGTRLTVL.

The V gene is TRBV6-5, the J gene TRBJ1-6; 7 positions match TRBD1. Germline CDR1 reads MNHEY; CDR2 reads SVGAGI. The J segment lost 7 bases and the V segment lost 7 bases, leaving 7 bases of the junction unmatched. This CDR3 contains 14 residues. The CDR3 nucleotides read TGTGCCAGCACCCGGGACAGTTTAAATTCACCCCTCCACTTT. This codes for CASTRDSLNSPLHF.

The chain links TRBV19 to TRBJ2-7; TRBD1 agrees at 9 bases. Germline V CDR1 and CDR2: LNHDA, SQIVND (reference sequence). This CDR3 is 14 amino acids long. The V and J ends lost 5 bases and 5 bases, in that order; junction bases with no gene match: 7. CDR3: CASSWGTGIHEQYF. CDR3 DNA sequence: TGTGCCAGTAGTTGGGGGACAGGGATCCACGAGCAGTACTTC.